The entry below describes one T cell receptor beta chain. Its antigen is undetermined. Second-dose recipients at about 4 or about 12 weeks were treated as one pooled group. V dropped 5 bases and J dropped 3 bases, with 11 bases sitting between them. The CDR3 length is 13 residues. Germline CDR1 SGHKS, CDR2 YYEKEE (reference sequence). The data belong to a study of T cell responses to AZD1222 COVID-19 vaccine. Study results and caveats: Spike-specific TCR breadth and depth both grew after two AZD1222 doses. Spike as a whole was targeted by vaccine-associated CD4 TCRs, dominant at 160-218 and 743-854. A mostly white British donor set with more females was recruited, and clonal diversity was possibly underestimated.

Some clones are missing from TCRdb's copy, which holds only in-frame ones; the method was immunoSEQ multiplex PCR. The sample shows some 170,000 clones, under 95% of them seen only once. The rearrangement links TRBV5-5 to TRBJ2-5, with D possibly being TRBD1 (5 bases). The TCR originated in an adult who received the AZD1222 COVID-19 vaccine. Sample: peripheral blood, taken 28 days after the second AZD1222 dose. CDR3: CASSPDMKETQYF. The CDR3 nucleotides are TGTGCCAGCAGTCCGGACATGAAAGAGACCCAGTACTTC.